The 16 T cell receptor beta chains listed next were all sequenced from one sample in a study of T cell changes during pregnancy in multiple sclerosis. Clones were sequenced by immunoSEQ multiplex PCR, and TCRdb holds only the in-frame ones, with some missing. In the table there are more than 60,000 clones, 90% to 95% of which are singletons. This specimen was peripheral blood, taken before pregnancy. The receptor source for this set is a female donor with multiple sclerosis, enrolled in a pregnancy study.

The V gene is TRBV7-2, the J gene TRBJ1-1, with D perhaps matching TRBD1 (5 bases). With 4 bases removed from V and 3 bases from J, the gap between germline ends came to 15 bases. Germline V gene lookup returns CDR1 SGHTA and CDR2 FQGNSA. CDR3 size: 15 residues. CDR3 sequence: CASSSGLGWDTEAFF. The DNA for the CDR3 is TGTGCCAGCAGCTCGGGACTCGGATGGGACACTGAAGCTTTCTTT.

V gene TRBV6-4 combines with J gene TRBJ2-2; TRBD2 might be the D (6 bases). The CDR3 is 16 amino acids. CDR1 and CDR2 (germline): MRHNA, SNTAGT. The V end lost 2 bases, the J end lost 1 base, and 11 bases lay between the germline ends. The CDR3 loop reads CASSDGGDLNTGELFF. The CDR3 DNA is TGTGCCAGCAGTGACGGAGGGGACCTGAACACCGGGGAGCTGTTTTTT.

The V gene is TRBV18, the J gene TRBJ2-7, with 8 bases aligning to TRBD1. The V gene end was trimmed by 6 bases and the J gene end by 1 base; junction bases not matched to a gene: 2. CDR3 length: 13 amino acids. CDR1 and CDR2 (germline): KGHSH, LQKENI. The DNA for the CDR3 is TGTGCCAGCTCCCGGGACAGGTCCTACGAGCAGTACTTC. It is translated as CASSRDRSYEQYF.

The chain couples TRBV5-1 to TRBJ1-6, with TRBD1 matching 7 bases. J gave up 11 bases and V 0 bases, and 8 bases lay outside the gene matches. The V gene's germline CDR1 is SGHRS and CDR2 YFSETQ. The CDR3 sequence is 15 residues long. The CDR3 DNA reads TGCGCCAGCAGCTTGGCCGCCGGGACAGATACACCCCTCCACTTT. Its translation is CASSLAAGTDTPLHF.

The V call is TRBV28, the J call TRBJ2-7, with TRBD2 matching 7 bases. The length of the CDR3 is 14 residues. J lost 6 bases, V lost 2 bases, and 7 bases had no gene match. Germline V gene lookup returns CDR1 MDHEN and CDR2 SYDVKM. The CDR3 sequence: CASSLSGKYGEQYF. The CDR3, as DNA: TGTGCCAGCAGTTTAAGCGGGAAATATGGCGAGCAGTACTTC. The full variable domain, with the rest looked up from reference TRBV28 and TRBJ2-7, is DVKVTQSSRYLVKRTGEKVFLECVQDMDHENMFWYRQDPGLGLRLIYFSYDVKMKEKGDIPEGYSVSREKKERFSLILESASTNQTSMYLCASSLSGKYGEQYFGPGTRLTVT.

This clone has just one count. The V call is TRBV21-1, the J call TRBJ2-7; the table assigns TRBD2, which was not confirmed against the DNA. TRBV21-1 is listed as a pseudogene. This CDR3 has 12 residues. DNA for the CDR3: TGTGCCAGCAGCGGGCGGGGGTACGAGCAGTACTTC. This encodes CASSGRGYEQYF.

The V gene is TRBV7-2, the J gene TRBJ2-7; 8 bases agree with TRBD2. The V and J ends lost 0 bases and 9 bases, in that order; junction bases with no gene match: 10. The CDR3 has 15 residues. Germline V gives CDR1 SGHTA, CDR2 FQGNSA. This CDR3 is CASSLAPIGLAMQYF. Here the CDR3 DNA reads TGTGCCAGCAGCTTAGCCCCTATAGGACTAGCCATGCAGTACTTC.

V is TRBV7-9 and J is TRBJ1-2; D uncertain. CDR3 length equals 15 residues. CDR1 and CDR2 from the germline V gene are SEHNR and FQNEAQ (reference sequence). Trimming shortened V by 5 bases and J by 5 bases, and 18 bases separated the two germline ends. The CDR3 DNA follows: TGTGCCAGCAGCCGTCTTCCTCACAGAAAATATGGCTACACCTTC. Its translation: CASSRLPHRKYGYTF.

This chain joins TRBV18 and TRBJ1-2, with TRBD1 identical over 9 bases. Germline-derived CDR1 and CDR2 are KGHSH and LQKENI. V was clipped by 0 bases and J by 4 bases; unmatched bases: 3. The CDR3 loop spans 15 amino acids. The CDR3 nucleotides read TGTGCCAGCTCACCACCGAGGACAGGGGCCTATGGCTACACCTTC. This codes for CASSPPRTGAYGYTF. Full variable domain (remainder filled in from reference TRBV18 and TRBJ1-2): NAGVMQNPRHLVRRRGQEARLRCSPMKGHSHVYWYRQLPEEGLKFMVYLQKENIIDESGMPKERFSAEFPKEGPSILRIQQVVRGDSAAYFCASSPPRTGAYGYTFGSGTRLTVV.

This chain joins TRBV6-5 and TRBJ1-6; TRBD1 is a possible D gene (6 bases). CDR1 MNHEY and CDR2 SVGAGI come from the germline V gene. The CDR3 covers 13 residues. Trimming pared 10 bases from V and 9 bases from J, leaving 16 bases between. The CDR3 sequence: CATIHRDGSPLHF. The CDR3 DNA sequence: TGTGCCACCATACACAGGGACGGTTCACCCCTCCACTTT.

The genes are TRBV6-6 and TRBJ2-2; D is perhaps TRBD1 (8 bases). This CDR3 is 14 amino acids long. CDR1 MNHNY and CDR2 SVGAGI come from the germline V gene (reference sequence). V gave up 10 bases and J gave up 3 bases, with 15 bases separating them. This CDR3 reads CAINTGGDTGELFF. The CDR3 bases are TGTGCCATCAATACAGGGGGGGACACCGGGGAGCTGTTTTTT.

The rearrangement links TRBV6-5 to TRBJ1-2; D is uncertain. Between the trimmed V and J ends, which lost 6 bases and 5 bases, there was a span of 13 bases. The CDR3 runs 13 residues. Germline V gene lookup returns CDR1 MNHEY and CDR2 SVGAGI. CDR3 protein: CASRFPGWYGYTF. Here the CDR3 DNA reads TGTGCCAGCAGGTTCCCGGGGTGGTATGGCTACACCTTC.

The V and J genes are TRBV7-2 and TRBJ2-2, with 7 bases lining up with TRBD1. Germline lookup yields CDR1 SGHTA and CDR2 FQGNSA. V was pared by 4 bases and J by 2 bases, with 7 bases of the junction left unmatched. The CDR3 is 16 amino acids. The DNA of the CDR3 is TGTGCCAGCAGCTCCCAACAGGGGATAAACACCGGGGAGCTGTTTTTT. It yields the protein CASSSQQGINTGELFF.

In the case of this clone: Other DNA sequences in the sample encode the same CDR3. This rearrangement joins TRBV20-1 to TRBJ2-7; D remains unclear. This CDR3 has 11 amino acids. The germline gives CDR1 DFQATT, CDR2 SNEGSKA (reference sequence). Trimming left V 1 base short and J 3 bases short, with 4 bases between. The CDR3 region is CSARGGYEQYF. The CDR3 DNA reads TGCAGTGCTAGAGGCGGCTACGAGCAGTACTTC.

This chain joins TRBV30 and TRBJ2-2, with 11 bases matching TRBD2. Germline V CDR1 and CDR2: GTSNPN, SVGIG (reference sequence). The V and J ends lost 0 bases and 7 bases, in that order; junction bases with no gene match: 10. This CDR3 spans 17 amino acids. The CDR3, as DNA: TGTGCCTGGAGTGTTCCTAGCGGGGGGATTTTTATCGGGGAGCTGTTTTTT. This translates into CAWSVPSGGIFIGELFF.

This clone was recorded only once. This chain connects TRBV11-1 to TRBJ2-3; 7 bases fit TRBD2. Germline CDR1 SGHAT, CDR2 FQDESV (reference sequence). The CDR3 extends over 15 amino acids. V trimming: 5 bases; J trimming: 2 bases; junction bases outside the gene matches: 7. The CDR3 coding sequence is TGTGCCAGCAGCCCATTGGGGGGGATCACAGATACGCAGTATTTT. Amino acids: CASSPLGGITDTQYF.